This T cell receptor beta chain originates from a study of cytomegalovirus exposure and HLA in healthy donors. Repertoires were generated with immunoSEQ multiplex PCR, while TCRdb's copy carries only in-frame clones and drops some. In the table there are 200,000 or so clones, approximately 82% of which are singletons. The sequenced sample was PBMCs. This clonotype originated in a woman in her 30s in good health and CMV-seropositive.

The CDR3: CASSVTGGELFF. The CDR3 DNA reads TGTGCCAGCAGCGTAACTGGCGGGGAGCTGTTTTTT. The chain carries TRBV9 and TRBJ2-2, with D hard to call. Germline V gene sequence: CDR1 SGDLS, CDR2 YYNGEE. With 1 base removed from V and 7 bases from J, the gap between germline ends came to 5 bases. There are 12 residues in the CDR3.